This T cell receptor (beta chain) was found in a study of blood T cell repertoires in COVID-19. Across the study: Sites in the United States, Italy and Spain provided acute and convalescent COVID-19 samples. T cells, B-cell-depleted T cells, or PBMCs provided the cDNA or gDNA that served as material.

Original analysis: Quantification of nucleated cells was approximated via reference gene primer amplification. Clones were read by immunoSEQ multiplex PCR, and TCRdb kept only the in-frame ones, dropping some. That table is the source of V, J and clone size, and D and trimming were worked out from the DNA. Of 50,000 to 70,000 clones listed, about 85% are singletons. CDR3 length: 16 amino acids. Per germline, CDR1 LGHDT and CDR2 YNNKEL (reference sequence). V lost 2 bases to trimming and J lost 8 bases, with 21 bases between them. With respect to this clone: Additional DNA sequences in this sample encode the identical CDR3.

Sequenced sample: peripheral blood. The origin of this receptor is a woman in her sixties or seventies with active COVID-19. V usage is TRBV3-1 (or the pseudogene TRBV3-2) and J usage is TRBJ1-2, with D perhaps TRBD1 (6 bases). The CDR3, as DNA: TGTGCCAGCAGCCAAAGATCATGGGCGGGGGGGCGCGGCTACACCTTC. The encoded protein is CASSQRSWAGGRGYTF.